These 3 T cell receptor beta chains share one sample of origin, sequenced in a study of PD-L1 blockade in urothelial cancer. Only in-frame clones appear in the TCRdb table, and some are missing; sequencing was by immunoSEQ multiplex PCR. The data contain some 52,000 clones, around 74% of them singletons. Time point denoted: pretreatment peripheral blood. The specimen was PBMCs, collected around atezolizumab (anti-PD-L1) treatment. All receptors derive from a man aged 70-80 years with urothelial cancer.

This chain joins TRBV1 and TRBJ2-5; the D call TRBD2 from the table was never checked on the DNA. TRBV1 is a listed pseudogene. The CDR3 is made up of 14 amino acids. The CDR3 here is CTSSQTAGGETQYF. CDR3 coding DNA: TGCACCAGCAGCCAAACCGCGGGCGGAGAGACCCAGTACTTC.

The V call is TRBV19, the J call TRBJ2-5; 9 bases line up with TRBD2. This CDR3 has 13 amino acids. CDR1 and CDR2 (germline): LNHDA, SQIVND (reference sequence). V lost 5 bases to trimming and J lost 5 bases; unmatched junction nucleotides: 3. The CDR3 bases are TGTGCCAGTAGTCCTAGCGGGACGGAGACCCAGTACTTC. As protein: CASSPSGTETQYF.

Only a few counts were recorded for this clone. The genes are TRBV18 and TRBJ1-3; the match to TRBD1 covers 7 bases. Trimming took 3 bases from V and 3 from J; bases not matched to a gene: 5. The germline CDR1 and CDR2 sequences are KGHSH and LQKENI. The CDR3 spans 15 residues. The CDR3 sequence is CASSPVNRGGNTIYF. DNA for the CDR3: TGTGCCAGCTCACCCGTCAACAGGGGTGGAAACACCATATATTTT.